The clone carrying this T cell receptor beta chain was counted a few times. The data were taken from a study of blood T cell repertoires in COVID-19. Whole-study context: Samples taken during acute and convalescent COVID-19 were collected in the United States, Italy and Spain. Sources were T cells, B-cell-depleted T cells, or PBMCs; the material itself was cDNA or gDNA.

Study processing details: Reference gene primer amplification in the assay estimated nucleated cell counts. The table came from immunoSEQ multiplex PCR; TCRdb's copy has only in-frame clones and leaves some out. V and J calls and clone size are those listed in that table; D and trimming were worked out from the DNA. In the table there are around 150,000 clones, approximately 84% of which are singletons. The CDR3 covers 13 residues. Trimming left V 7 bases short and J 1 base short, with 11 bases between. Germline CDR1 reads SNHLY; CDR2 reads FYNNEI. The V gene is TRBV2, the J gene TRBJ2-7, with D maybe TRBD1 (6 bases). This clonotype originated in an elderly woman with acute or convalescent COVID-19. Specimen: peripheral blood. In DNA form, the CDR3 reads TGTGCCAGCAATGGGGGCCCGTCCTACGAGCAGTACTTC. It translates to CASNGGPSYEQYF.